This T cell receptor (beta chain) was captured in a study of blood T cells in healthy people across ages (dated by TCRdb to between 2014 and 2017). At the level of the whole study: In model experiments, template switching captured about one uniquely barcoded TCR beta cDNA molecule for every two T cells. To avoid experimental bias, donors of different ages were spread randomly across the sequencing lanes. Four age groups were formed from the donors: young (average 16 years), middle-aged (more than 35), aged (about 62) and long-lived (around 82). Two additional independent replicas of 1 million unique cDNA reads from the same blood draw were analyzed for two donors (one aged 18 to 30 and one aged 80 or older). Using deep sequencing normalized with unique cDNA molecular identifiers, the study measured how TCR beta repertoire diversity changes with age. The paper as a whole reports these results and caveats: Bulk unsorted PBMC profiling prevented conclusive comparison of naive and antigen-experienced compartments. A strong correlation was found between observed TCR beta diversity and the percentage of naive T cells measured by flow cytometry. Compared with the aged group, the long-lived group had more naive CD4+ T cells, fewer expanded clones and increased TCR diversity, a pattern suggesting age selection. Estimates of total diversity based on one million sequenced T cells were regarded as lower bounds and as underestimates. Observed TCR beta diversity per million T cells fell roughly linearly with age, and a significant reduction was already apparent by age approximately 40. Because donor CMV infection status was unknown, age-related changes in expanded clonotypes were potentially confounded.

Libraries were made using 5' RACE. The data were produced on an Illumina HiSeq 2500. A second PCR of about 6 to 12 cycles was performed with a sample-barcoded 5' primer and a J-beta primer mix. A unique molecular identifier was introduced onto each TCR beta cDNA molecule by a template-switch 5' adaptor carrying 12 random nucleotides. At least 2.5 million CDR3-containing paired-end reads were obtained from each sample. First-strand cDNA was synthesized from all RNA with the Mint cDNA synthesis kit, primed by a TRBC-specific oligonucleotide. Following uracil-DNA glycosylase treatment, all cDNA underwent a first 18-cycle PCR with the universal primers M1SS and BC2_uni_R. The published analysis was carried out like this. For normalization, 1 million high-quality reads were randomly selected from each sample, with every read carrying a distinct molecular identifier. Instead of being binned into consensus sequences, reads with shared molecular identifiers were discarded. MiTCR, run with a Q25 quality threshold and the strictest error-elimination algorithm, handled CDR3 identification, clonotype clustering and error correction. A nonparametric unseen species model with Euler transformation was used to estimate lower-bound total TCR beta diversity. In-frame beta chains were kept once TCRdb had trimmed the public reads at Q25 with fastp and called clones with MiXCR. Rows are combined by CDR3 protein, so each entry shows the most common genes and DNA. TCRdb's processing, not the authors' own work, is the source of the V and J calls. For this sample there are about 1 million distinct CDR3 sequences; under 55% appear just once. Under 20% of the sample is held by the ten biggest clonotypes.

On this clonotype itself: Its antigen is not yet known. No clone much larger than this one lies a single base away; base qualities are absent.

The donors were under 40 Caucasian individuals from Russia, aged roughly 6 to 90 years, who were systemically healthy. Each donor gave approximately 10 milliliters of peripheral blood, collected into EDTA-treated Vacutainer tubes. Ficoll-Paque density-gradient centrifugation was used to isolate PBMCs, with at least 7 million per sample. Trizol reagent was used to extract total RNA from PBMCs, with at least 5.5 micrograms per sample. For every donor, flow cytometry on a PBMC aliquot measured the percentage of naive CD45RAhigh/CD27high T cells. Sequenced material: blood. The receptor's source is a woman aged 55-69 years in good health.

The encoded CDR3 is CATSAPGLASYNEQFF. The bases read TGTGCCACCAGTGCCCCGGGACTAGCATCCTACAATGAGCAGTTCTTC. This receptor chain uses TRBV24-1 and TRBJ2-1, and 9 bases in between align with TRBD2. V lost 5 bases and J lost 1 base, and the count of bases not matched to a germline gene is 5. The CDR3 runs 16 amino acids, cysteine and phenylalanine included. Left in the record is the CDR3 DNA by itself, 48 bases read in frame from the first base. CDR1 and CDR2 are drawn from the germline V gene: KGHDR, SFDVKD.